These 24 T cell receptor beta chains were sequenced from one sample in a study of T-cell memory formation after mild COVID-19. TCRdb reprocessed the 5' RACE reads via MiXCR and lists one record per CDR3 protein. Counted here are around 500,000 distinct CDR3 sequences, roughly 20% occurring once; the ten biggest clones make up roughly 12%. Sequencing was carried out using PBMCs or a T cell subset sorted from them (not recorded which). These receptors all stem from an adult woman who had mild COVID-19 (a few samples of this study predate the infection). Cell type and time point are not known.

CDR3 residues: CASSGWTGGLNEKLFF. DNA for the CDR3: TGTGCCAGCAGTGGGTGGACAGGGGGCTTAAATGAAAAACTGTTTTTT. The chain uses TRBV12-3 or TRBV12-4 and TRBJ1-4, with 11 bases that match TRBD1. This CDR3 is 16 amino acids long. V was pared by 5 bases and J by 5 bases, with 7 bases of the junction left unmatched.

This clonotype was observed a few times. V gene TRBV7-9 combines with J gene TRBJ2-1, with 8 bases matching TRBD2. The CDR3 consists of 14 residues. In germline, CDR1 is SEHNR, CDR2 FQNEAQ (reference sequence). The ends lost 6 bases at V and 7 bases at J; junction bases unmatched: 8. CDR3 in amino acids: CASRFSGSMNEQFF. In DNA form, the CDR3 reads TGTGCCAGCAGATTCAGCGGGAGTATGAATGAGCAGTTCTTC.

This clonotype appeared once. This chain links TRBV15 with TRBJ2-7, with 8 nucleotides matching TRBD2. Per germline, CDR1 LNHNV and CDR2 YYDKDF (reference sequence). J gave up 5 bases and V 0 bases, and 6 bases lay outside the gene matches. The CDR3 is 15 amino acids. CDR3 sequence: CATSREGLEWDEQYF. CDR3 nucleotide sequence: TGTGCCACCAGCAGAGAGGGACTAGAATGGGACGAGCAGTACTTC.

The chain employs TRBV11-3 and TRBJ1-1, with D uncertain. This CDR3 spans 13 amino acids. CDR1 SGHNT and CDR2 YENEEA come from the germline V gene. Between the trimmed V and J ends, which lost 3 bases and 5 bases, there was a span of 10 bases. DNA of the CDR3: TGTGCCAGCAGCTTCGCGATTGGGACTGAAGCTTTCTTT. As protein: CASSFAIGTEAFF.

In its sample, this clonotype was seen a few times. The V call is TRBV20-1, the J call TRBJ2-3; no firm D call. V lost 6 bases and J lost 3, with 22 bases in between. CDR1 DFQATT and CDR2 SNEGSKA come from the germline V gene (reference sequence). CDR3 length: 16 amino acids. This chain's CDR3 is CSAAAYDWGGTDTQYF. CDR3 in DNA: TGCAGTGCGGCCGCGTATGATTGGGGTGGAACAGATACGCAGTATTTT.

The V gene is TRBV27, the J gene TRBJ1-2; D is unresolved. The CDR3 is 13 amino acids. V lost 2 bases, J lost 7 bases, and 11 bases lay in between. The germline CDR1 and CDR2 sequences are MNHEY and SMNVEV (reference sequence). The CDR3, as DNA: TGTGCCAGCAGTTTAAGCAGTAGTCTTGGCTACACCTTC. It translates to CASSLSSSLGYTF.

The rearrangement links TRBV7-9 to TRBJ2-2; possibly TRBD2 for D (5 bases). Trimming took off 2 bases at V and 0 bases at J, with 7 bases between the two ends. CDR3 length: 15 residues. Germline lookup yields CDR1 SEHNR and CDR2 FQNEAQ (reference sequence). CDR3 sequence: CASSLRGPNTGELFF. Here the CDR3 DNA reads TGTGCCAGCAGCTTACGCGGGCCGAACACCGGGGAGCTGTTTTTT.

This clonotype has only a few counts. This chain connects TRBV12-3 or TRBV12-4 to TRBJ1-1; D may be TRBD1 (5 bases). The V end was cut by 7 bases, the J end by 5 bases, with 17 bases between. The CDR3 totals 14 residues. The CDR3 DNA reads TGTGCCAGCATCCCCGCCGCAGGGCTGACTGAAGCTTTCTTT. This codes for CASIPAAGLTEAFF.

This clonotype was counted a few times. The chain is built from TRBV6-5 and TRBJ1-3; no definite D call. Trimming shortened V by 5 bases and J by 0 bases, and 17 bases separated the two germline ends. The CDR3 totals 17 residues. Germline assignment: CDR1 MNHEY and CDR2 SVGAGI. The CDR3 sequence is CASSTFFAGISGNTIYF. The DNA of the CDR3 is TGTGCCAGCAGTACCTTCTTCGCGGGGATCTCTGGAAACACCATATATTTT.

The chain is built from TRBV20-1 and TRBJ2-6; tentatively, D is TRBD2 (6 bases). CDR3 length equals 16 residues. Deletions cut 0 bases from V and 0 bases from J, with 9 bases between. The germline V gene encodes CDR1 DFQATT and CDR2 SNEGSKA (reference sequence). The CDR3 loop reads CSARDLRGSGANVLTF. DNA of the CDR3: TGCAGTGCTAGAGATTTGCGGGGCTCTGGGGCCAACGTCCTGACTTTC.

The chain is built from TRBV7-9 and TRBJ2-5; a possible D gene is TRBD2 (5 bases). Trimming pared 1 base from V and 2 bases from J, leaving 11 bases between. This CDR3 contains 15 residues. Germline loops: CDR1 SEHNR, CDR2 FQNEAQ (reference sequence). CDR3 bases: TGTGCCAGCAGCTTAGAAGGACTCACTCAAGAGACCCAGTACTTC. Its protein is CASSLEGLTQETQYF.

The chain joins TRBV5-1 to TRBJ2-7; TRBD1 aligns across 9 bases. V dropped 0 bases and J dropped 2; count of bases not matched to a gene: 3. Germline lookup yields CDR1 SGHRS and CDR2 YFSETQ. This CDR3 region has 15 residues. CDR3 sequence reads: CASSLGDREAYEQYF. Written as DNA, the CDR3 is TGCGCCAGCAGCTTGGGGGACAGGGAGGCCTACGAGCAGTACTTC.

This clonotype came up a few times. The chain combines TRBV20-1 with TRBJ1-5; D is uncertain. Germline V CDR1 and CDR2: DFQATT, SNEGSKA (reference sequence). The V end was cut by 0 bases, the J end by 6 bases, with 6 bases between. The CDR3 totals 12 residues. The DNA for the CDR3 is TGCAGTGCTAGAGAGGTCGGTCAGCCCCAGCATTTT. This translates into CSAREVGQPQHF.

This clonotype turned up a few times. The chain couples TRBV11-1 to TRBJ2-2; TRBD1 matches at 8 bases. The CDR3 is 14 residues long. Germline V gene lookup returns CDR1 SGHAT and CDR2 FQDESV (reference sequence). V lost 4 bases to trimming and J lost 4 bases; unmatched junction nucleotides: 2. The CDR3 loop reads CASSSRGPTGELFF. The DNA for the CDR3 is TGTGCCAGCAGCTCCAGGGGGCCCACCGGGGAGCTGTTTTTT.

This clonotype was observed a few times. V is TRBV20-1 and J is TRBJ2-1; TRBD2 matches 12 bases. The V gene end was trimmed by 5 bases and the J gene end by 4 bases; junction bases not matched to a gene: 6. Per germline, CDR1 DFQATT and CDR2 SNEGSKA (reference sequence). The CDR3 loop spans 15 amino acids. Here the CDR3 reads CSARTSGVLYNEQFF. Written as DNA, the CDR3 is TGCAGTGCTCGGACTAGCGGGGTCTTATACAATGAGCAGTTCTTC.

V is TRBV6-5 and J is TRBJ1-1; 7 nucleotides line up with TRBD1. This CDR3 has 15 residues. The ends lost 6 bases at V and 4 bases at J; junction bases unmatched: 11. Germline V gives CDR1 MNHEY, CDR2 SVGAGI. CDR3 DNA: TGTGCCAGCAGCCCTGGGACAGCAATCAGCACTGAAGCTTTCTTT. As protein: CASSPGTAISTEAFF.

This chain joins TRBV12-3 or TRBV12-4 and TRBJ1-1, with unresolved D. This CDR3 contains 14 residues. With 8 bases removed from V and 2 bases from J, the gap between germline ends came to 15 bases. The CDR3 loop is CASLIRRVNTEAFF. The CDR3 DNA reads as TGTGCCAGCTTGATTCGTCGAGTAAACACTGAAGCTTTCTTT.

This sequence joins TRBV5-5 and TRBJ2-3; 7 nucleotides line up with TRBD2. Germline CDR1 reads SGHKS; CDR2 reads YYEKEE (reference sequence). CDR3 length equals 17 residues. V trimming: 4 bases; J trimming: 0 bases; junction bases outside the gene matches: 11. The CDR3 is CASSLRGGSLSTDTQYF. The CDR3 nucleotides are TGTGCCAGCAGCCTAAGAGGCGGGAGTCTGAGCACAGATACGCAGTATTTT.

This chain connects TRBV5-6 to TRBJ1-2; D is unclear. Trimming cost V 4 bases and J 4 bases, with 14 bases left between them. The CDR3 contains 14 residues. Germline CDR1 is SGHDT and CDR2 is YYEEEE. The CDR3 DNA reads TGTGCCAGCAGCCCCCAGAGCCTGTCCTATGGCTACACCTTC. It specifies CASSPQSLSYGYTF.

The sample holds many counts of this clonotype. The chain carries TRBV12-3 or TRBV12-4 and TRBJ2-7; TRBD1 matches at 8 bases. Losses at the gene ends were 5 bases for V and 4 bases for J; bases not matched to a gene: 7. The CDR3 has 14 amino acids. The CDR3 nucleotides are TGTGCCAGCAGTATCGGACAGGGAGCGTACGAGCAGTACTTC. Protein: CASSIGQGAYEQYF.

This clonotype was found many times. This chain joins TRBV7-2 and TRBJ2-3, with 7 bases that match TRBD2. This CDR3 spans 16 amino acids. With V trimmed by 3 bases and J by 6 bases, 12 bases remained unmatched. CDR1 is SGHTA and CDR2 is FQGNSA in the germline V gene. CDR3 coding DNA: TGTGCCAGCAGCTTGACACTCAGCGGGGCCCGGGATACGCAGTATTTT. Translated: CASSLTLSGARDTQYF. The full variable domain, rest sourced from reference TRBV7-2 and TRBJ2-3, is GAGVSQSPSNKVTEKGKDVELRCDPISGHTALYWYRQSLGQGLEFLIYFQGNSAPDKSGLPSDRFSAERTGGSVSTLTIQRTQQEDSAVYLCASSLTLSGARDTQYFGPGTRLTVL.

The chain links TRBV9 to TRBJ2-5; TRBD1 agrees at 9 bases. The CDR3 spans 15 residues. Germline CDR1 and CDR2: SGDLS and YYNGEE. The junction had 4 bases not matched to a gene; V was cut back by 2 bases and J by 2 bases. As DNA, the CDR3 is TGTGCCAGCAGCGTGTGGGGGACAGGGCAAGAGACCCAGTACTTC. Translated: CASSVWGTGQETQYF.

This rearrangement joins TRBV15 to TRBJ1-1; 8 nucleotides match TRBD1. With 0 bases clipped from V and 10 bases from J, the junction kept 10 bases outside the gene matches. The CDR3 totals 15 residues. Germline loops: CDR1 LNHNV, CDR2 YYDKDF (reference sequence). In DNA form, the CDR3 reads TGTGCCACCAGCAGAGATAGGGTCTACGACAGGGGAGCTTTCTTT. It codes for CATSRDRVYDRGAFF.

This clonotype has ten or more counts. The CDR3 nucleotides are TGTGCCAGCTCACGCCCTGTAGGGACCATCCCATACAATGAGCAGTTCTTC. It encodes CASSRPVGTIPYNEQFF. This chain uses TRBV18 with TRBJ2-1; the D gene could be TRBD1 or TRBD2 (5 bases each). CDR1 and CDR2 (germline): KGHSH, LQKENI. V gave up 4 bases and J gave up 4 bases, with 20 bases separating them. The length of the CDR3 is 17 residues.